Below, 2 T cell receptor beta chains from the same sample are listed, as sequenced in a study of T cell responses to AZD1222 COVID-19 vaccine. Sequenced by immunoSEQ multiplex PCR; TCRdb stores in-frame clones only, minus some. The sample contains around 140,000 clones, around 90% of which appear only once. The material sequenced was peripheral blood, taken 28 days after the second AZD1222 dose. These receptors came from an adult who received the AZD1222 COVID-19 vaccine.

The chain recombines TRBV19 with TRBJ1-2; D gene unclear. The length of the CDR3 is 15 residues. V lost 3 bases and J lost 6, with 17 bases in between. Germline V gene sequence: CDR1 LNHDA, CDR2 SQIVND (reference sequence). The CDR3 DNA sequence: TGTGCCAGTAGTATCCGAGGGTCGATAGGGAATGGCTACACCTTC. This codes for CASSIRGSIGNGYTF. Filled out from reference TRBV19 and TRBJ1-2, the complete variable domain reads DGGITQSPKYLFRKEGQNVTLSCEQNLNHDAMYWYRQDPGQGLRLIYYSQIVNDFQKGDIAEGYSVSREKKESFPLTVTSAQKNPTAFYLCASSIRGSIGNGYTFGSGTRLTVV.

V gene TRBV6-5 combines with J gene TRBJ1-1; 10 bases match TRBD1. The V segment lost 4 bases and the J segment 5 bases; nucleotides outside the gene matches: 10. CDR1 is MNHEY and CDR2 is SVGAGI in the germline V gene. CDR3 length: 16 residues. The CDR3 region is CASSSSVRTGGTEAFF. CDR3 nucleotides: TGTGCCAGCAGTTCAAGTGTGAGGACAGGGGGTACTGAAGCTTTCTTT.